Each of the 25 T cell receptor beta chains below was sequenced from the same sample in a study of cytomegalovirus exposure and HLA in healthy donors. PCR primers comprised 60 Vbeta and 13 Jbeta primers. Some clones are missing from TCRdb's copy, which holds only in-frame ones; the method was immunoSEQ multiplex PCR. This table holds 85,000 to 130,000 clones, 71% found once. Sequenced input: PBMCs. The receptors originated from a female donor in good health and CMV-seronegative.

This clone was seen once. The chain couples TRBV4-1 to TRBJ1-3; D not certain. V lost 4 bases, J lost 0 bases, and 13 bases lay in between. Germline-derived CDR1 and CDR2 are MGHRA and YSYEKL. The CDR3 is 16 amino acids. As DNA, the CDR3 is TGCGCCAGCAGCCTTATGATTGAGGACTCTGGAAACACCATATATTTT. Protein product: CASSLMIEDSGNTIYF.

V usage is TRBV14 and J usage is TRBJ2-1, with D uncertain. The V gene lost 4 bases and the J gene lost 9 bases, with 13 bases spanning the gap. Germline V lookup: CDR1 SGHDN, CDR2 FVKESK. The CDR3 sequence is 13 residues long. The CDR3 DNA follows: TGTGCCAGCAGCCCAACCTTAGCCCGTGAGCAGTTCTTC. This translates into CASSPTLAREQFF.

This clone was seen just once. This sequence joins TRBV7-9 and TRBJ1-2, with TRBD1 matching over 7 bases. The trim removed 8 bases at V and 6 bases at J, leaving 12 bases unmatched. CDR1 SEHNR and CDR2 FQNEAQ come from the germline V gene (reference sequence). The CDR3 consists of 14 residues. The CDR3 region is CASGPGKGADGYTF. The CDR3 DNA is TGTGCCAGCGGCCCCGGTAAGGGGGCGGATGGCTACACCTTC. Complete variable domain (other parts from reference TRBV7-9 and TRBJ1-2): DTGVSQNPRHKITKRGQNVTFRCDPISEHNRLYWYRQTLGQGPEFLTYFQNEAQLEKSRLLSDRFSAERPKGSFSTLEIQRTEQGDSAMYLCASGPGKGADGYTFGSGTRLTVV.

In its sample, this clone was seen a few times. The chain links TRBV10-1 to TRBJ1-4; tentative D call: TRBD1 (6 bases). The CDR3 covers 13 residues. From germline, CDR1 is WNHNN and CDR2 SYGVQD (reference sequence). Trimming left V 5 bases short and J 14 bases short, with 18 bases between. The CDR3, as DNA: TGCGCCAGCAGTCCCGGGACACATAACAAGCTGTTTTTT. Amino acid sequence: CASSPGTHNKLFF.

The rearrangement links TRBV5-6 to TRBJ1-2; a possible D gene is TRBD1 (6 bases). This CDR3 has 13 residues. The V end was cut by 4 bases, the J end by 1 base, with 8 bases between. The germline gives CDR1 SGHDT, CDR2 YYEEEE. CDR3 in DNA: TGTGCCAGCAGCCTACAGGGTAACTATGGCTACACCTTC. Protein sequence: CASSLQGNYGYTF.

This clone appeared a few times. The chain links TRBV19 to TRBJ2-7, with TRBD2 identical over 11 bases. This CDR3 is 14 amino acids long. The germline CDR1 and CDR2 sequences are LNHDA and SQIVND (reference sequence). J gave up 6 bases and V 2 bases, and 3 bases lay outside the gene matches. CDR3 protein: CASSIKLAGVEQYF. Here the CDR3 DNA reads TGTGCCAGTAGTATAAAACTAGCGGGAGTCGAGCAGTACTTC.

Only one count was recorded for this clone. The V call is TRBV19, the J call TRBJ1-1; D is perhaps TRBD1 (5 bases). V was clipped by 2 bases and J by 1 base, with 14 bases between them. CDR3 size: 16 residues. The germline V gene encodes CDR1 LNHDA and CDR2 SQIVND (reference sequence). CDR3 sequence: CASSIREGWTNTEAFF. CDR3 nucleotide sequence: TGTGCCAGTAGTATACGGGAGGGGTGGACGAACACTGAAGCTTTCTTT.

This clone occurred a few times. The V call is TRBV7-2, the J call TRBJ2-5; 8 bases line up with TRBD1. The trim removed 3 bases at V and 5 bases at J, leaving 11 bases unmatched. CDR1 and CDR2 from the germline V gene are SGHTA and FQGNSA. The CDR3 has 16 amino acids. In nucleotides, the CDR3 is TGTGCCAGCAGCTTTGGAACTTCCCAGGGGGCGGAGACCCAGTACTTC. Encoded protein: CASSFGTSQGAETQYF.

The chain uses TRBV11-2 and TRBJ2-6; D is undetermined. CDR1 is SGHAT, CDR2 FQNNGV, per germline. This CDR3 comprises 14 residues. Trimming shortened V by 5 bases and J by 2 bases, and 7 bases separated the two germline ends. CDR3 amino acids: CASSPTPGANVLTF. As DNA, the CDR3 is TGTGCCAGCAGCCCCACTCCTGGGGCCAACGTCCTGACTTTC.

V usage is TRBV10-3 and J usage is TRBJ2-7, with a tentative D call TRBD1 (6 bases). The CDR3 consists of 11 residues. CDR1 is ENHRY, CDR2 SYGVKD, per germline. Trimming removed 8 bases from V and 7 bases from J, with 12 bases in between. The CDR3 here is CAIPGAKEQYF. CDR3 bases: TGTGCCATCCCAGGGGCGAAGGAGCAGTACTTC.

This rearrangement joins TRBV18 to TRBJ1-1; D perhaps matches TRBD1 (5 bases). V shed 3 bases and J shed 3 bases, with 8 bases lying between them. Germline V gene data show CDR1 as KGHSH and CDR2 as LQKENI. The CDR3 extends over 13 amino acids. CDR3 residues: CASSPRADTEAFF. CDR3 coding DNA: TGTGCCAGCTCACCCAGGGCGGACACTGAAGCTTTCTTT.

There are a few counts of this clone. The genes are TRBV19 and TRBJ1-2, with D possibly matching TRBD1 (6 bases). Trimming cost V 3 bases and J 3 bases, with 11 bases left between them. Germline V gene data show CDR1 as LNHDA and CDR2 as SQIVND (reference sequence). The CDR3 covers 14 residues. The CDR3 DNA reads TGTGCCAGTAGTATTGGGGCAGGGGACTATGGCTACACCTTC. Residues: CASSIGAGDYGYTF.

V usage is TRBV5-1 and J usage is TRBJ2-1; TRBD2 aligns across 14 bases. The CDR3 length is 15 residues. CDR1 and CDR2 from the germline V gene are SGHRS and YFSETQ. The trim removed 7 bases at V and 8 bases at J, leaving 8 bases unmatched. The chain's CDR3 is CASARGTSGSHEQFF. CDR3 in DNA: TGCGCCAGCGCCCGAGGGACTAGCGGGAGCCATGAGCAGTTCTTC.

This clone occurred a few times. V and J are TRBV10-2 and TRBJ2-1, with D perhaps TRBD2 (6 bases). V was shortened by 4 bases and J by 2 bases, with 9 bases between the two germline ends. The CDR3 has 14 residues. Germline loops: CDR1 WSHSY, CDR2 SAAADI. CDR3 nucleotides: TGCGCCAGCAGTGCTACGGGAGCCTACAATGAGCAGTTCTTC. Its protein is CASSATGAYNEQFF.

The chain recombines TRBV11-2 with TRBJ2-7; possible D gene TRBD1, 5 bases. Germline CDR1 is SGHAT and CDR2 is FQNNGV. The CDR3 is made up of 16 amino acids. V shed 2 bases and J shed 3 bases, with 17 bases lying between them. The CDR3: CASSLLFPQTDYEQYF. The CDR3 nucleotides read TGTGCCAGCAGCTTACTATTTCCACAGACAGACTACGAGCAGTACTTC.

The chain's CDR3 is CAWSELIGTSGRNEQFF. The CDR3 DNA sequence: TGTGCCTGGAGTGAGCTTATCGGGACTAGCGGGAGGAATGAGCAGTTCTTC. This sequence joins TRBV30 and TRBJ2-1, with 15 bases fitting TRBD2. Germline-derived CDR1 and CDR2 are GTSNPN and SVGIG (reference sequence). Germline trimming cut 1 base from V and 7 bases from J; bases unmatched to any gene: 8. The CDR3 consists of 17 residues.

The chain has TRBV21-1 and TRBJ1-2; the table's TRBD1 call for D was not verified on the DNA. TRBV21-1 is recorded as a pseudogene. The CDR3 extends over 14 amino acids. The DNA for the CDR3 is TGTGCCAGCAGCAAAGATAGACAAAACTATGGCTACACCTTC. Amino acids: CASSKDRQNYGYTF.

This clone was recorded a few times. The chain couples TRBV30 to TRBJ1-2, with 7 bases fitting TRBD1. V lost 0 bases and J lost 3; bases outside the gene matches: 10. This CDR3 is built from 16 residues. CDR1 and CDR2 (germline): GTSNPN, SVGIG (reference sequence). The CDR3 DNA reads TGTGCCTGGAGTGTTTACCCCAGGACAGGCTACTATGGCTACACCTTC. Encoded protein: CAWSVYPRTGYYGYTF.

V gene TRBV27 combines with J gene TRBJ2-3; 11 nucleotides match TRBD2. The germline V gene has CDR1 MNHEY and CDR2 SMNVEV (reference sequence). Trimming cost V 5 bases and J 5 bases; bases outside gene matches: 9. CDR3 length: 16 residues. CDR3 region: CASSGRLAGLRDTQYF. CDR3 DNA sequence: TGTGCCAGCAGTGGGAGACTAGCGGGGCTTCGAGATACGCAGTATTTT.

The chain recombines TRBV4-1 with TRBJ2-7; the D gene is possibly TRBD1 (6 bases). The germline V and J ends were trimmed by 1 base and 4 bases, with 11 bases remaining between them. This CDR3 spans 14 amino acids. Per the germline V gene, CDR1 is MGHRA and CDR2 is YSYEKL. CDR3 DNA sequence: TGCGCCAGCAGCCAAGGTCAGGGGCTATACGAGCAGTACTTC. This sequence encodes CASSQGQGLYEQYF.

This sequence joins TRBV4-2 and TRBJ2-7, with D tentatively TRBD2 (6 bases). Trimming cost V 0 bases and J 2 bases, with 11 bases left between them. The CDR3 contains 15 residues. CDR1 LGHNA and CDR2 YNFKEQ come from the germline V gene. DNA for the CDR3: TGTGCCAGCAGCCAAGACAGGACTACCACCTACGAGCAGTACTTC. Its protein is CASSQDRTTTYEQYF.

This clone occurred a few times. J is TRBJ2-1 and V is TRBV30; 15 bases line up with TRBD2. The CDR3 consists of 15 residues. Germline assignment: CDR1 GTSNPN and CDR2 SVGIG (reference sequence). V gave up 4 bases and J gave up 9 bases; unmatched junction bases: 7. CDR3 residues: CAWTEMGLAGGEQFF. Here the CDR3 DNA reads TGTGCCTGGACCGAAATGGGACTAGCGGGAGGTGAGCAGTTCTTC.

The rearrangement links TRBV5-1 to TRBJ2-7; 14 nucleotides align to TRBD2. There are 18 residues in the CDR3. CDR1 SGHRS and CDR2 YFSETQ come from the germline V gene. Trimming cost V 4 bases and J 2 bases; bases outside gene matches: 11. This CDR3 reads CASSNPGLAGVRTYEQYF. For the CDR3, the DNA is TGCGCCAGCAGCAACCCGGGACTAGCGGGAGTTAGGACCTACGAGCAGTACTTC.

This chain connects TRBV27 to TRBJ2-3; D possibly corresponds to TRBD2 (5 bases). Germline V gene data show CDR1 as MNHEY and CDR2 as SMNVEV (reference sequence). This CDR3 region has 17 residues. V was cut by 1 base and J by 6 bases, with 20 bases left in between. The CDR3 region is CASSLLLVGGGLDTQYF. In DNA form, the CDR3 reads TGTGCCAGCAGTTTATTATTAGTAGGAGGAGGTCTGGATACGCAGTATTTT.

The gene calls are TRBV19 and TRBJ2-7; tentative D call: TRBD1 (6 bases). This CDR3 is 14 amino acids long. The V gene lost 4 bases and the J gene lost 2 bases, with 12 bases spanning the gap. Germline values: CDR1 LNHDA, CDR2 SQIVND (reference sequence). CDR3 sequence reads: CASSKNRAPYEQYF. In DNA form, the CDR3 reads TGTGCCAGTAGTAAGAACAGGGCCCCCTACGAGCAGTACTTC.